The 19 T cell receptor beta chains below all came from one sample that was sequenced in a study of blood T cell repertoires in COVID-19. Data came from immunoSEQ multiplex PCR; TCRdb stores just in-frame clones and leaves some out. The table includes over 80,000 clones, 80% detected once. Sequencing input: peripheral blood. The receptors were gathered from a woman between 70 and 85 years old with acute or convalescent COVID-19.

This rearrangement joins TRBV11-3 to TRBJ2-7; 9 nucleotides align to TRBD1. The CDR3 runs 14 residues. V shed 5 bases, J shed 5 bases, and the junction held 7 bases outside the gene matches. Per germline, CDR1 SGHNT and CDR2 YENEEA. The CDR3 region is CASSRGQGVNEQYF. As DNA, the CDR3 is TGTGCCAGCAGCCGGGGACAGGGTGTTAACGAGCAGTACTTC.

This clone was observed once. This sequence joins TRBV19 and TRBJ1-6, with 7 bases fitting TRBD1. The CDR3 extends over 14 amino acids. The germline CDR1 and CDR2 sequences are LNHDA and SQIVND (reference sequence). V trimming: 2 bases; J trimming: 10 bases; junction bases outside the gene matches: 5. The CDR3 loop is CASSIQQGRSPLHF. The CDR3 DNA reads TGTGCCAGTAGTATACAACAGGGGAGATCACCCCTCCACTTT.

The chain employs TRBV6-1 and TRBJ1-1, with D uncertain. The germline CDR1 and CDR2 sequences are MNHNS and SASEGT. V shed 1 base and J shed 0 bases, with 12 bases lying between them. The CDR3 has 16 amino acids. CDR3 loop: CASSEEAGNMNTEAFF. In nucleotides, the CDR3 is TGTGCCAGCAGTGAAGAGGCAGGAAATATGAACACTGAAGCTTTCTTT.

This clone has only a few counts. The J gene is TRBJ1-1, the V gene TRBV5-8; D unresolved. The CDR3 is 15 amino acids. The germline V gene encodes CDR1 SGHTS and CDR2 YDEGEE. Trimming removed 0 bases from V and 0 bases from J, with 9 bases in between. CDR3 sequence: CASSLVGGMNTEAFF. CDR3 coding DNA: TGTGCCAGCAGCTTGGTCGGCGGAATGAACACTGAAGCTTTCTTT.

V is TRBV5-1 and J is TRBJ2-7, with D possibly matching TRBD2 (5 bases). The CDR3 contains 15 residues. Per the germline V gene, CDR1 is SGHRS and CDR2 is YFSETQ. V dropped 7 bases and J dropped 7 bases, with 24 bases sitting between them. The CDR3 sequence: CASRHDGLPGREQYF. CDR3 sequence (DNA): TGCGCCAGCCGCCACGACGGACTGCCTGGACGGGAGCAGTACTTC.

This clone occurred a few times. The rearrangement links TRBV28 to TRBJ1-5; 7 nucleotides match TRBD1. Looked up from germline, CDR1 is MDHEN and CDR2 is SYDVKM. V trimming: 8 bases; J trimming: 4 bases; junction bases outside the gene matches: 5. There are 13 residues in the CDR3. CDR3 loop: CASGDSKNQPQHF. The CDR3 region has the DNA TGTGCCAGCGGGGACAGTAAAAATCAGCCCCAGCATTTT. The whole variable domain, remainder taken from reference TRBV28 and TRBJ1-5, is DVKVTQSSRYLVKRTGEKVFLECVQDMDHENMFWYRQDPGLGLRLIYFSYDVKMKEKGDIPEGYSVSREKKERFSLILESASTNQTSMYLCASGDSKNQPQHFGDGTRLSIL.

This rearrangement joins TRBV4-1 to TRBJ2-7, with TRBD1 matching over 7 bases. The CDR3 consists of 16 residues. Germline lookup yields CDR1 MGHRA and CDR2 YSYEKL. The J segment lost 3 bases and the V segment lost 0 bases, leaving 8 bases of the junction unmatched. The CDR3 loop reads CASSQDQTGMRYEQYF. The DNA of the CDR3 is TGCGCCAGCAGCCAAGACCAGACAGGGATGCGCTACGAGCAGTACTTC.

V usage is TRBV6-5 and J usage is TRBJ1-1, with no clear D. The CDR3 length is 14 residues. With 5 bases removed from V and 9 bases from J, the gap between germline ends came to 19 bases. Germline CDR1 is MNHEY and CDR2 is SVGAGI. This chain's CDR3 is CASSPWREGSKAFF. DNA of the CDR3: TGTGCCAGCAGTCCGTGGCGTGAGGGATCGAAAGCTTTCTTT.

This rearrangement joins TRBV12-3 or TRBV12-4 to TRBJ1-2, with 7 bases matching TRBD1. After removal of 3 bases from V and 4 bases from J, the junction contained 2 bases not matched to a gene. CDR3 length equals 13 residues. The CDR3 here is CASSLTGIYGYTF. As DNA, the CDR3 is TGTGCCAGCAGTTTGACAGGGATCTATGGCTACACCTTC.

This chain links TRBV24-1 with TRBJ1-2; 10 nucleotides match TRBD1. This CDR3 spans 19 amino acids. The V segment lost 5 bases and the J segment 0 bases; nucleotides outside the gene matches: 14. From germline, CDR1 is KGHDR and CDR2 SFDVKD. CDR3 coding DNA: TGTGCCACCAGTGCTGCGACAGGGGGCAGCCCAAATCCTAACTATGGCTACACCTTC. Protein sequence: CATSAATGGSPNPNYGYTF.

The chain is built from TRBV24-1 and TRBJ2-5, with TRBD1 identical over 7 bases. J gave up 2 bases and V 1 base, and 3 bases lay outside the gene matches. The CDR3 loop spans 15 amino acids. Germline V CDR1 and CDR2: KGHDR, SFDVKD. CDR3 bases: TGTGCCACCAGTGATTTCCTGGGACAGCAAGAGACCCAGTACTTC. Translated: CATSDFLGQQETQYF.

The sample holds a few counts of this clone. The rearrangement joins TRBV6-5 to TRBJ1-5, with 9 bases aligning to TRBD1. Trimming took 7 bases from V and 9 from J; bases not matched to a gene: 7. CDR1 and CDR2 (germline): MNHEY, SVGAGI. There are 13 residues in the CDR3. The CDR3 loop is CASTPGQGWPQHF. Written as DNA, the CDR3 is TGTGCCAGCACTCCGGGACAGGGCTGGCCCCAGCATTTT.

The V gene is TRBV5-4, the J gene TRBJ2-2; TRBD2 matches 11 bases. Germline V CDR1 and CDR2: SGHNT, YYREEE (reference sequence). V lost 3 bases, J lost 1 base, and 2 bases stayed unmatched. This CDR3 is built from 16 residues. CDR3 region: CASSSGLAGNTGELFF. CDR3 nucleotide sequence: TGTGCCAGCAGCTCCGGACTAGCGGGGAACACCGGGGAGCTGTTTTTT.

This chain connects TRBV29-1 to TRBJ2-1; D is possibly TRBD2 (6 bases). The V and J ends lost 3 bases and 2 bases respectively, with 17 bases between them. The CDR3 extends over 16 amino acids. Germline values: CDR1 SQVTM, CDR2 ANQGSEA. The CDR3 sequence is CSVDGGSGFTYNEQFF. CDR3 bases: TGCAGCGTTGATGGCGGTAGCGGATTTACCTACAATGAGCAGTTCTTC.

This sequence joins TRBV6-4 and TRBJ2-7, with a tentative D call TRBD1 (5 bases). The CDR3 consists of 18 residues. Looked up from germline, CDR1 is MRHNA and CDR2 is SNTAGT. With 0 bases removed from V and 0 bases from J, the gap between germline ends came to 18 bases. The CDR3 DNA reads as TGTGCCAGCAGTGACTCGAGGTTGGGCAGGGTACTCTCCTACGAGCAGTACTTC. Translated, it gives CASSDSRLGRVLSYEQYF.

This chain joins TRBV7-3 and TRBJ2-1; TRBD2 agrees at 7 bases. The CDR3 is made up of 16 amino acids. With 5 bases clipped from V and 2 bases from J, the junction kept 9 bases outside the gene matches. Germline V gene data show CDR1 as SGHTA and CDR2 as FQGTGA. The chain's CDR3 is CASSPTSGAPYNEQFF. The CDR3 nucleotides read TGTGCCAGCAGCCCGACCAGCGGGGCCCCCTACAATGAGCAGTTCTTC.

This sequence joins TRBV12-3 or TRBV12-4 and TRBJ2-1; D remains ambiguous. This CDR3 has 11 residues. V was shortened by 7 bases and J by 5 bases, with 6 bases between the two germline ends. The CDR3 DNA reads TGTGCCAGCATATTCCACAATGAGCAGTTCTTC. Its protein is CASIFHNEQFF.

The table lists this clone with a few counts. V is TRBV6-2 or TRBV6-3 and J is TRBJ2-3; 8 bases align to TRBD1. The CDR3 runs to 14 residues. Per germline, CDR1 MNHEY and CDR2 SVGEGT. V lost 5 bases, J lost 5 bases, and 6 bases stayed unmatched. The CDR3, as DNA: TGTGCCAGCAGTCGCCAGGGGGCCCAAGATACGCAGTATTTT. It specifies CASSRQGAQDTQYF.

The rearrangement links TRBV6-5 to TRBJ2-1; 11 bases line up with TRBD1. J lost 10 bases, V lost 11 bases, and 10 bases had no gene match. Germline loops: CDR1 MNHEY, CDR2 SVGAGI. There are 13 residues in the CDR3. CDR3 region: CAAAGQGAGEQFF. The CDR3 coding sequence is TGTGCCGCTGCAGGACAGGGGGCAGGGGAGCAGTTCTTC.